A selection of T cell receptor beta chains follows, all from one sample in a study of graft-versus-host responses after intestinal transplantation. Method: immunoSEQ multiplex PCR; TCRdb's copy keeps in-frame clones and lacks some. The table includes tens of thousands of clones, 90% detected once. These receptors lack a known antigen. The sample was unstimulated CD8+ T cells sorted from spleen or lymph node cells, taken before transplant. These receptor sequences come from a human donor who was the organ donor for an intestinal transplant. Each CDR3 is given with its conserved first and last residue. A D gene is named only where the DNA matches it firmly. For some rows the clone size is stated as once, few or many, or as a class when expanded; others skip it.

v_call	clone_size	j_call	d_call	cdr3_length	cdr3_nt	cdr3_aa
TRBV10-2	NA	TRBJ2-2	TRBD1	16	TGCGCCAGCAGTGATCCGGGACAGGGGGTCGCCGGGGAGCTGTTTTTT	CASSDPGQGVAGELFF
TRBV9	once	TRBJ2-7	NA	14	TGTGCCAGCAGCCCCCTAACGGAGGGCTACGAGCAGTACTTC	CASSPLTEGYEQYF
TRBV27	NA	TRBJ2-7	TRBD2	13	TGTGCCAGCAGCCTAGCGGTCTCCTACGAGCAGTACTTC	CASSLAVSYEQYF
TRBV9	NA	TRBJ1-1	TRBD1	14	TGTGCCAGCAGCCCAAGGGGACAGAGCAATGAAGCTTTCTTT	CASSPRGQSNEAFF
TRBV7-3	NA	TRBJ2-3	TRBD1	15	TGTGCCAGCAGCGAACATCACAGGGGAACAGATACGCAGTATTTT	CASSEHHRGTDTQYF
TRBV25-1	NA	TRBJ2-3	TRBD2	15	TGTGCCAGCTTGGGACTAGCGGGAGGTACAGATACGCAGTATTTT	CASLGLAGGTDTQYF
TRBV28	NA	TRBJ2-3	NA	15	TGTGCCAGCAGTTTGTTGGGAGAGACCTCAGATACGCAGTATTTT	CASSLLGETSDTQYF
TRBV28	NA	TRBJ2-7	NA	14	TGTGCCAGCAGTGCCTACAGGGAACGCTACGAGCAGTACTTC	CASSAYRERYEQYF
TRBV19	NA	TRBJ2-5	TRBD1	12	TGTGCCAGTAGGACAGGGGAAGAGACCCAGTACTTC	CASRTGEETQYF
TRBV28	NA	TRBJ2-5	TRBD2	15	TGTGCCAGCAGTTTAAAGGCTAGCGGGAGTGAGACCCAGTACTTC	CASSLKASGSETQYF
TRBV25-1	NA	TRBJ1-2	TRBD1	16	TGTGCCAGCGGAGGATGGGAAGGGGGCCTTACCTATGGCTACACCTTC	CASGGWEGGLTYGYTF
TRBV5-5	NA	TRBJ1-5	TRBD1	15	TGTGCCAGCAGCTTGGGGGCAGGGGGAACTCAGCCCCAGCATTTT	CASSLGAGGTQPQHF
TRBV23-1	NA	TRBJ1-1	NA	12	TGCGCCAGCAGTCTAGGGGGATTTGAAGCTTTCTTT	CASSLGGFEAFF
TRBV30	NA	TRBJ2-1	NA	14	TGTGCCTGGAGAAGCCGGAGTTCCTACAATGAGCAGTTCTTC	CAWRSRSSYNEQFF
TRBV29-1	NA	TRBJ2-7	TRBD2	15	TGCAGCGTCCCTGTTCTTAGCGGGAGCTCCTACGAGCAGTACTTC	CSVPVLSGSSYEQYF
TRBV5-1	NA	TRBJ2-7	NA	14	TGCGCCAGCAGCTTGGGGGGGCCCGGCTACGAGCAGTACTTC	CASSLGGPGYEQYF
TRBV10-3	once	TRBJ1-5	NA	17	TGTGCCATCAGTCGCCGATGGGGCAGGAAACGCAATCAGCCCCAGCATTTT	CAISRRWGRKRNQPQHF
TRBV11-1	NA	TRBJ2-1	NA	14	TGTGCCAGCAGCTTCCCGGACAGTCGAAATGAGCAGTTCTTC	CASSFPDSRNEQFF
TRBV11-3	NA	TRBJ2-2	TRBD2	18	TGTGCCAGCAGCCACCGTGGCGGGAGGGCCCTCGACACCGGGGAGCTGTTTTTT	CASSHRGGRALDTGELFF
TRBV25-1	NA	TRBJ1-2	NA	13	TGTGCCAGCAGTGATGGAGACGGATATGGCTACACCTTC	CASSDGDGYGYTF
TRBV7-2	NA	TRBJ1-2	NA	13	TGTGCCAGCAGCTTACGTCAGGCCTATGGCTACACCTTC	CASSLRQAYGYTF
TRBV5-4	NA	TRBJ1-2	NA	17	TGTGCCAGCAGCTTGTACGGTGCAAGGAGTCTAAACTATGGCTACACCTTC	CASSLYGARSLNYGYTF
TRBV7-9	NA	TRBJ2-1	TRBD2	16	TGTGCCAGCAGCCAATTAACCGGGACTAGCGACAATGAGCAGTTCTTC	CASSQLTGTSDNEQFF
TRBV6-1	NA	TRBJ1-2	NA	15	TGTGCCAGCACCCATTCACTAGAGAGTGTCTATGGCTACACCTTC	CASTHSLESVYGYTF
TRBV28	few	TRBJ1-3	NA	14	TGTGCCAGCAGTTTAGGGGGGACTGGAAACACCATATATTTT	CASSLGGTGNTIYF
TRBV19	NA	TRBJ2-3	TRBD1	15	TGTGCCAGTAGTGAGAGGGACAGCTCCACAGATACGCAGTATTTT	CASSERDSSTDTQYF
TRBV6-5	NA	TRBJ1-5	NA	15	TGTGCCAGCAGTTACTCGCAGGGCCCCAATCAGCCCCAGCATTTT	CASSYSQGPNQPQHF
TRBV19	NA	TRBJ2-7	NA	14	TGTGCCAGTACCCTTTCCAGTGAACCCTACGAGCAGTACTTC	CASTLSSEPYEQYF
TRBV13	NA	TRBJ2-7	TRBD2	16	TGTGCCAGCAGCACTAGGACTAGCGGTCGTTCCTACGAGCAGTACTTC	CASSTRTSGRSYEQYF
TRBV27	NA	TRBJ2-5	TRBD2	14	TGTGCCAGCAGTTTGGGGCGGGAGGTCGAGACCCAGTACTTC	CASSLGREVETQYF
TRBV7-2	once	TRBJ2-7	TRBD2	15	TGTGCCAGCAGCCTAGCGGGGGGGGGCCCCTACGAGCAGTACTTC	CASSLAGGGPYEQYF
TRBV7-9	NA	TRBJ2-5	NA	17	TGTGCCAGCAGCACCCCGGTGGGGAGTCCGTTCCAAGAGACCCAGTACTTC	CASSTPVGSPFQETQYF
TRBV28	NA	TRBJ2-3	NA	15	TGTGCCAGCAGCCCCACCCTAGGAGGCACAGATACGCAGTATTTT	CASSPTLGGTDTQYF
TRBV11-2	NA	TRBJ2-1	TRBD2	18	TGTGCCAGCAGCTTACCGGGACTAGCGGGAGGGATGTACAATGAGCAGTTCTTC	CASSLPGLAGGMYNEQFF
TRBV6-4	NA	TRBJ2-1	NA	14	TGTGCCAGCAGTTCGATAGGGGATTACAATGAGCAGTTCTTC	CASSSIGDYNEQFF
TRBV28	NA	TRBJ1-1	NA	18	TGTGCCAGCAGTCTACCCCTCCCCACAGGGTGGGTGAACACTGAAGCTTTCTTT	CASSLPLPTGWVNTEAFF
TRBV4-3	NA	TRBJ2-7	NA	15	TGCGCCAGCAGCCAGGGAATGACAGCCTCCTACGAGCAGTGCTTC	CASSQGMTASYEQCF
TRBV2	NA	TRBJ2-7	TRBD2	16	TGTGCCAGCAGTGCCGGGCCGACTAGCGGGAGTGAAGAGCAGTACTTC	CASSAGPTSGSEEQYF
TRBV9	NA	TRBJ1-1	NA	17	TGTGCCAGCAGCGTAGACGGGGGGACGTGGGTGAACACTGAAGCTTTCTTT	CASSVDGGTWVNTEAFF
TRBV9	NA	TRBJ2-7	NA	14	TGTGCCAGCAGCTCAGAGGCAAGCTCCTACGAGCAGTACTTC	CASSSEASSYEQYF
TRBV6-1	NA	TRBJ1-4	NA	11	TGTGCGGGAGGGATACCTGAAAAACTGTTTTTT	CAGGIPEKLFF
TRBV6-6	NA	TRBJ1-5	TRBD1	14	TGTGCCAGCAGTTCATTACAGGGGAATCAGCCCCAGCATTTT	CASSSLQGNQPQHF
TRBV7-8	NA	TRBJ2-1	NA	15	TGTGCCAGCAGCTTACCCCCTGCGGCTATCAATGAGCAGTTCTTC	CASSLPPAAINEQFF
TRBV11-2	NA	TRBJ2-7	NA	11	TGTGCCAGCACGGCAGGGAACGAGCAGTACTTC	CASTAGNEQYF
TRBV6-1	NA	TRBJ2-1	NA	15	TGTGCCAGCAGTAAGGAGGCGGGGTCCTACAATGAGCAGTTCTTC	CASSKEAGSYNEQFF
TRBV5-1	NA	TRBJ1-2	TRBD1	16	TGCGCCAGCAGCTTGGGGGCAGACAGGGGCGTCTATGGCTACACCTTC	CASSLGADRGVYGYTF